These 9 T cell receptor beta chains were all obtained from the same sample, sequenced in a study of shared clonotypes between healthy human individuals. The data were produced by immunoSEQ multiplex PCR, yet TCRdb's version contains in-frame clones alone and is incomplete. The data show nearly 1 million clones, around 80% seen once. The sequenced sample consisted of memory CD4+ T cells sorted from blood. The sample's subset: CD45RA-negative fraction. These receptors originate from a man aged 18 to 30 in good health.

J is TRBJ1-2 and V is TRBV5-1; 9 bases match TRBD1. CDR1 SGHRS and CDR2 YFSETQ come from the germline V gene. The trim removed 4 bases at V and 7 bases at J, leaving 11 bases unmatched. The CDR3 is 15 amino acids. In nucleotides, the CDR3 is TGCGCCAGCAGCCCGGGGGACAGGGCTTTTTTTGGCTACACCTTC. Encoded protein: CASSPGDRAFFGYTF.

The gene calls are TRBV9 and TRBJ2-5, with 8 nucleotides matching TRBD1. The CDR3 covers 15 residues. With 2 bases clipped from V and 2 bases from J, the junction kept 5 bases outside the gene matches. Germline lookup yields CDR1 SGDLS and CDR2 YYNGEE. The CDR3 loop is CASSVHRGVQETQYF. CDR3 DNA: TGTGCCAGCAGCGTCCACAGGGGGGTTCAAGAGACCCAGTACTTC.

This clone was observed a single time. The rearrangement joins TRBV5-1 to TRBJ2-7; D unclear. CDR1 and CDR2 (germline): SGHRS, YFSETQ. CDR3 length: 14 residues. Trimming shortened V by 1 base and J by 0 bases, and 8 bases separated the two germline ends. CDR3 sequence reads: CASSLSVGSYEQYF. The DNA of the CDR3 is TGCGCCAGCAGCTTGTCGGTCGGCTCCTACGAGCAGTACTTC.

The chain is built from TRBV13 and TRBJ1-1; TRBD1 matches 7 bases. V gave up 1 base and J gave up 0 bases; unmatched junction bases: 8. The CDR3 contains 17 residues. CDR1 PRHDT and CDR2 FYEKMQ come from the germline V gene (reference sequence). The CDR3 loop reads CASSLEGQTKMNTEAFF. The CDR3 bases are TGTGCCAGCAGCTTAGAGGGACAGACTAAAATGAACACTGAAGCTTTCTTT.

This clone was picked up one time. The rearrangement joins TRBV7-9 to TRBJ1-6, with no clear D. Germline values: CDR1 SEHNR, CDR2 FQNEAQ (reference sequence). The V end lost 0 bases, the J end lost 6 bases, and 6 bases lay between the germline ends. The CDR3 is made up of 14 amino acids. CDR3 protein: CASSLATANSPLHF. The CDR3 nucleotides read TGTGCCAGCAGCTTAGCTACAGCTAATTCACCCCTCCACTTT. The full variable domain, completed using reference TRBV7-9 and TRBJ1-6, is DTGVSQNPRHKITKRGQNVTFRCDPISEHNRLYWYRQTLGQGPEFLTYFQNEAQLEKSRLLSDRFSAERPKGSFSTLEIQRTEQGDSAMYLCASSLATANSPLHFGNGTRLTVT.

The CDR3 is CASSPSVSGEKLFF. CDR3 DNA sequence: TGTGCCAGCAGTCCCTCGGTGAGTGGGGAAAAACTGTTTTTT. The chain employs TRBV27 and TRBJ1-4; the D is unclear. V was trimmed by 5 bases and J by 8 bases, leaving 15 bases between them. The CDR3 has 14 residues. CDR1 is MNHEY and CDR2 is SMNVEV in the germline V gene (reference sequence).

This clone showed up just a few times. The chain couples TRBV9 to TRBJ2-1, with 8 nucleotides matching TRBD2. V shed 0 bases, J shed 6 bases, and the junction held 11 bases outside the gene matches. From germline, CDR1 is SGDLS and CDR2 YYNGEE. The CDR3 contains 17 residues. CDR3 sequence (DNA): TGTGCCAGCAGCGTAGGGGTTAGCGGGGCCGCGGTCAATGAGCAGTTCTTC. Translating gives CASSVGVSGAAVNEQFF.

The chain recombines TRBV27 with TRBJ2-7, with D possibly TRBD2 on 6 matching bases. The germline gives CDR1 MNHEY, CDR2 SMNVEV (reference sequence). Trimming shortened V by 7 bases and J by 5 bases, and 21 bases separated the two germline ends. The CDR3 extends over 15 amino acids. CDR3 in DNA: TGTGCCAGCACTAATTTGGGGACTCGTTCACACGAGCAGTACTTC. It translates to CASTNLGTRSHEQYF.

The V and J genes are TRBV5-6 and TRBJ1-4; 9 bases line up with TRBD1. This CDR3 comprises 15 residues. Germline loops: CDR1 SGHDT, CDR2 YYEEEE. The V and J ends lost 5 bases and 8 bases, in that order; junction bases with no gene match: 10. CDR3 sequence reads: CASSIRDRDIEKLFF. CDR3 sequence (DNA): TGTGCCAGCAGTATCCGGGACAGGGACATAGAAAAACTGTTTTTT.